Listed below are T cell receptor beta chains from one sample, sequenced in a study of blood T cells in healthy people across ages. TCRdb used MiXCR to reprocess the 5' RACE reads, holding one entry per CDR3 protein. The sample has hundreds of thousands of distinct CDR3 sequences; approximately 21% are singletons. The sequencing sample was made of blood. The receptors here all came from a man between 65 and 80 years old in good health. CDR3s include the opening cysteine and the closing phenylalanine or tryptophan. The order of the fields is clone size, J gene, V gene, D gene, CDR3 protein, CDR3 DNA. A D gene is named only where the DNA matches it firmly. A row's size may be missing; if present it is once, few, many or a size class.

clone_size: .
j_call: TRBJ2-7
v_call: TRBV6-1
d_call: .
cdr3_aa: CASSVGLGPSYEQYF
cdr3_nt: TGTGCCAGCAGCGTTGGGCTAGGGCCCTCCTACGAGCAGTACTTC

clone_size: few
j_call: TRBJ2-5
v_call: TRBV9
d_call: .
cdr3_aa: CASTLGTGKETQYF
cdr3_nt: TGTGCCAGCACCCTCGGGACGGGAAAAGAGACCCAGTACTTC

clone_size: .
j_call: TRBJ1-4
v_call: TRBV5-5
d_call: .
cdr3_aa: CASFQGPEKLFF
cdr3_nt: TGTGCCAGCTTCCAGGGACCCGAAAAACTGTTTTTT

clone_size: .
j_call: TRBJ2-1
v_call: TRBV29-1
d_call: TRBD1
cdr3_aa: CSGDRVENEQFF
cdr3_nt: TGCAGCGGGGACAGGGTCGAGAATGAGCAGTTCTTC

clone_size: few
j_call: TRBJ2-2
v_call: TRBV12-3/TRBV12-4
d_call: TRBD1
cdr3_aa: CASSLAWDRLTNTGELFF
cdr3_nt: TGTGCCAGCAGTTTAGCTTGGGACAGGCTCACGAACACCGGGGAGCTGTTTTTT

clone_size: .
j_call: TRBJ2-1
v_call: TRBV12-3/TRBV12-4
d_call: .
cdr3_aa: CASSSVGVRLGQFF
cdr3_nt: TGTGCCAGCAGTTCCGTGGGAGTGCGATTGGGGCAGTTCTTC

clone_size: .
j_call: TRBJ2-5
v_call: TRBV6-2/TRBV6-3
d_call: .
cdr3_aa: CAGSPRSGQETQYF
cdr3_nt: TGTGCCGGCAGTCCCCGTAGCGGACAAGAGACCCAGTACTTC

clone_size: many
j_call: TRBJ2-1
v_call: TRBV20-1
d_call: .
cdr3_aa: CSLMRDEQFF
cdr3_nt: TGCAGCCTAATGCGCGATGAGCAGTTCTTC

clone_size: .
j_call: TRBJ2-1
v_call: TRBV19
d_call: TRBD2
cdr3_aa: CASSMGGLAGVWFF
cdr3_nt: TGTGCCAGTAGTATGGGCGGACTAGCGGGAGTATGGTTCTTC

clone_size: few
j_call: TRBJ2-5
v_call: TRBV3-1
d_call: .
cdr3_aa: CASSPRTNQETQYF
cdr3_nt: TGTGCCAGCAGCCCGAGGACAAACCAAGAGACCCAGTACTTC

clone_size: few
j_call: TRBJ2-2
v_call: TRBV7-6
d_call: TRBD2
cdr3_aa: CASSLAPILSSGRDFTGELFF
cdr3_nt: TGTGCCAGCAGCTTAGCCCCAATTCTCTCTAGCGGGAGGGATTTCACCGGGGAGCTGTTTTTT

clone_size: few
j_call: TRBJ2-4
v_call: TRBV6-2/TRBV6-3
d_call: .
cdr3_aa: CASTPTAAKNIQYF
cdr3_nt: TGTGCCAGCACTCCGACGGCAGCCAAAAACATTCAGTACTTC

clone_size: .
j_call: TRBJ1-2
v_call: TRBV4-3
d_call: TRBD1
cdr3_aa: CASSPIGTGEGYTF
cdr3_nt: TGCGCCAGCAGCCCAATTGGGACAGGGGAAGGCTACACCTTC

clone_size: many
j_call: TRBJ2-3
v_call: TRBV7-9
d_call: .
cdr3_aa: CASSISRGDTQYF
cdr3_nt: TGTGCCAGCAGCATTAGTCGAGGAGATACGCAGTATTTT

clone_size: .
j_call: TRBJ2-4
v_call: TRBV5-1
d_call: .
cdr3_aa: CASSLSPSKNIQYF
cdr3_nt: TGCGCCAGCAGCTTGTCACCGTCCAAAAACATTCAGTACTTC

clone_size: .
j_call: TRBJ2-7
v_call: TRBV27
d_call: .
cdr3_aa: CASSLPPGGVRDEQYF
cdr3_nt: TGTGCCAGCAGTTTACCCCCTGGGGGAGTTCGCGACGAGCAGTACTTC

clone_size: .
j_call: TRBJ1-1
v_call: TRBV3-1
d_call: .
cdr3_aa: CASSQDQRVYEAFF
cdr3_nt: TGTGCCAGCAGCCAAGATCAGCGCGTGTATGAAGCTTTCTTT

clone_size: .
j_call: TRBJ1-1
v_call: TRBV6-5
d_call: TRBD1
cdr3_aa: CASARQGEAFF
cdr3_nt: TGTGCCAGCGCCCGACAGGGCGAAGCTTTCTTT

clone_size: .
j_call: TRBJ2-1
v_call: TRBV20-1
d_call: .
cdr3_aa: CSARDGATAAAYNEQFF
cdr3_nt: TGCAGTGCTAGAGATGGAGCTACAGCAGCAGCCTATAATGAGCAGTTCTTC

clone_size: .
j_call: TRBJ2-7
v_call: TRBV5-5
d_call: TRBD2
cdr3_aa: CAGSQGLVPEQYF
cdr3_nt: TGTGCCGGCAGCCAGGGACTAGTCCCTGAGCAGTACTTC

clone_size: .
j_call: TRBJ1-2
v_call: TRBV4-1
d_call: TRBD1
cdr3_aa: CASSQGSGGYGYTF
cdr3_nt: TGCGCCAGCAGCCAAGGTTCAGGGGGGTATGGCTACACCTTC

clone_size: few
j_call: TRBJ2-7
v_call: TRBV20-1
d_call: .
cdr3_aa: CSARGPTGYEQYF
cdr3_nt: TGCAGTGCTAGAGGCCCCACTGGCTACGAGCAGTACTTC

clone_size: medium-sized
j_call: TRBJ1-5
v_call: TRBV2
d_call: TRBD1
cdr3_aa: CASSLTGTQPQHF
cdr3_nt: TGTGCCAGCAGCCTGACAGGGACTCAGCCCCAGCATTTT

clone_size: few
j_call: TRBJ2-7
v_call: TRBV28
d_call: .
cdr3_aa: CASSTGYYEQYF
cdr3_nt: TGTGCCAGCAGTACTGGATACTACGAGCAGTACTTC

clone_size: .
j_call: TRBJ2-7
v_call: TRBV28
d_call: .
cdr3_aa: CASSLAPEGYEQYF
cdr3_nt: TGTGCCAGCAGTTTGGCCCCAGAGGGCTACGAGCAGTACTTC

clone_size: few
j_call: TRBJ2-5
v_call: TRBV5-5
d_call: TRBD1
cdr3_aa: CASSLLGRYRGAGPETQYF
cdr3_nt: TGTGCCAGCAGCTTGTTGGGACGATACAGGGGAGCTGGGCCGGAGACCCAGTACTTC

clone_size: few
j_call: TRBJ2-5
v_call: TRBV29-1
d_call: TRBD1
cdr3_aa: CSVLQGSETQYF
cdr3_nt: TGCAGCGTACTACAGGGGAGTGAGACCCAGTACTTC

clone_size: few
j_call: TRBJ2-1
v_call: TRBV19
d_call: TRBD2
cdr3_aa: CASSAGLAPNNEQFF
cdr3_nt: TGTGCCAGTAGTGCGGGACTAGCACCCAACAATGAGCAGTTCTTC

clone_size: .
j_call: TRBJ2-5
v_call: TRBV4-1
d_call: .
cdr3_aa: CASSQFGGPGQTQYF
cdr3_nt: TGCGCCAGCAGCCAGTTTGGGGGCCCGGGTCAGACCCAGTACTTC

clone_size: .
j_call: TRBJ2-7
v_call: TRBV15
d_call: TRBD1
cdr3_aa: CATSPDRGTTGEQYF
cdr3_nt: TGTGCCACCAGTCCGGACAGGGGCACGACGGGTGAGCAGTACTTC

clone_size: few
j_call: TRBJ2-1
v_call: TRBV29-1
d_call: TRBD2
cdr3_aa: CSVDGLAGVGSSYNVQFF
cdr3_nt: TGCAGCGTTGACGGACTAGCGGGAGTGGGGAGCTCCTACAATGTGCAGTTCTTC

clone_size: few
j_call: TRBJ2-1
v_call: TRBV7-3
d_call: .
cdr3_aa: CASSVGAGLYNEQFF
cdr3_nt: TGTGCCAGCAGCGTCGGAGCGGGCCTTTACAATGAGCAGTTCTTC

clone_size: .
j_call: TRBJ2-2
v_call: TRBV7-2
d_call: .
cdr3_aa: CASSSVAVNTGELFF
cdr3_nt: TGTGCCAGCAGCTCGGTAGCGGTAAACACCGGGGAGCTGTTTTTT

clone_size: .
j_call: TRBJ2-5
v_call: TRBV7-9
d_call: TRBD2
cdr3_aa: CASSESRTSSNRFF
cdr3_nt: TGTGCCAGCAGCGAGAGCCGGACTAGCTCAAACCGGTTCTTC

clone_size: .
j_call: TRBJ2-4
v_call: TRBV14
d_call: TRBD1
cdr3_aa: CASSQAPRDRGAKNIQYF
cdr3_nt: TGTGCCAGCAGCCAAGCCCCCCGGGACAGGGGTGCCAAAAACATTCAGTACTTC

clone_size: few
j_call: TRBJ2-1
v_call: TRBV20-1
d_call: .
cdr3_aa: CSAGENEQFF
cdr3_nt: TGCAGTGCGGGGGAAAATGAGCAGTTCTTC

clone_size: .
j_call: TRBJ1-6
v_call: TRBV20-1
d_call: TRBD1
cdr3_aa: CSARETGLGNNSPLHF
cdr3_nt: TGCAGTGCTAGAGAGACAGGGCTTGGAAATAATTCACCCCTCCACTTT

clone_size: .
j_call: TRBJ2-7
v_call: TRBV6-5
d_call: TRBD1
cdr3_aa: CASSYGAGQGNSYEQYF
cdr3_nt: TGTGCCAGCAGTTACGGAGCGGGACAGGGGAACTCCTACGAGCAGTACTTC

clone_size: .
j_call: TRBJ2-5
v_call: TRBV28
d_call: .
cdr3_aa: CASRPQGGIGKETQYF
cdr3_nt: TGTGCCAGCAGACCCCAAGGGGGTATAGGGAAAGAGACCCAGTACTTC

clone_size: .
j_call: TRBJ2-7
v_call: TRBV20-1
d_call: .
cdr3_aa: CSAPSLQGGSYEQYF
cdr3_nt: TGCAGTGCTCCTTCCCTACAGGGAGGGTCCTACGAGCAGTACTTC

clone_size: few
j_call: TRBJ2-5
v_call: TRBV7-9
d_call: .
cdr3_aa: CASSLGEKLQETQYF
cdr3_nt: TGTGCCAGCAGCCTGGGAGAGAAACTTCAAGAGACCCAGTACTTC

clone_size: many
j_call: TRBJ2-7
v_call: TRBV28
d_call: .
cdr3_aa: CASSSPRDTLYEQYF
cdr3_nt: TGTGCCAGCAGTTCACCCCGGGATACCCTATACGAGCAGTACTTC

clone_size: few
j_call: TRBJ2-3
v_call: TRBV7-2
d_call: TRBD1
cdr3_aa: CASSLRTGGADTQYF
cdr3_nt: TGTGCCAGCAGCTTACGGACAGGGGGCGCAGATACGCAGTATTTT